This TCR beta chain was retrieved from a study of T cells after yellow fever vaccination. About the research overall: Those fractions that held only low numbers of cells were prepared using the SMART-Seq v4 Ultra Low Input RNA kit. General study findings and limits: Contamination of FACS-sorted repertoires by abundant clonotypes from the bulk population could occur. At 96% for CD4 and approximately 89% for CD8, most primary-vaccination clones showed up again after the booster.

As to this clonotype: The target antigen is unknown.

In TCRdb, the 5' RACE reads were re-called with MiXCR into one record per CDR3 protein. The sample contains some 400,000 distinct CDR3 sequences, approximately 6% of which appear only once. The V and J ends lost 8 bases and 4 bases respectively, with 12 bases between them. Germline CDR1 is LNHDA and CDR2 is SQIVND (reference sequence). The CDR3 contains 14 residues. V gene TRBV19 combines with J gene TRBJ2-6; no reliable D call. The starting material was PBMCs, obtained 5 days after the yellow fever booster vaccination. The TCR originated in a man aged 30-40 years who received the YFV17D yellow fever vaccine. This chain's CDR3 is CASSRYPGANVLTF. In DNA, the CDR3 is TGTGCCAGTTCCCGTTACCCCGGGGCCAACGTCCTGACTTTC.